This T cell receptor beta chain stems from a study of shared clonotypes between healthy human individuals. Germline CDR1 reads KGHSH; CDR2 reads LQKENI. The CDR3 sequence is 13 residues long. V lost 2 bases to trimming and J lost 4 bases, with 6 bases between them. Study-level findings and limits: Expectations were that clonotype sharing among donors would be affected by sequencing depth. Enrolling few donors narrowed the genetic and exposure-history diversity that was represented.

With respect to this clone: Its antigen remains unidentified.

Profiling relied on immunoSEQ multiplex PCR, and the TCRdb table lists in-frame clones only, not all of them. The sample yields some 2,000,000 clones, about 95% seen once. The sample comprised naive CD4+ T cells sorted from blood. Subset indicated: CD45RA+ positively selected. This rearrangement joins TRBV18 to TRBJ1-5; D gene ambiguous. The TCR comes from a man between 18 and 35 years old in good health. The CDR3 DNA reads TGTGCCAGCTCACCAATGCTTAATCAGCCCCAGCATTTT. This codes for CASSPMLNQPQHF.